Below, 28 T cell receptor beta chains from the same sample are listed, as sequenced in a study of Ad26.COV2.S vaccination and SARS-CoV-2 variants. The treatment is: some 20 received Ad26.COV2.S at low or high dose, single or two shots; 5 received placebo; per-sample allocation not given. The samples date from day 63 after the first vaccine or placebo injection. Some clones are missing from TCRdb's copy, which holds only in-frame ones; the method was immunoSEQ multiplex PCR. The sample gives 350,000 to 400,000 clones, around 85% of which show up once; under 3.5% is in the top ten. The sequenced sample was peripheral blood, obtained in a trial of Ad26.COV2.S vaccine versus placebo. Receptor source: a person aged 18-60 years who received the Ad26.COV2.S COVID-19 vaccine or a placebo.

CDR3 loop: CASSLDPREGETQYF. CDR3 nucleotides: TGTGCCAGCAGCTTAGACCCCAGGGAGGGAGAGACCCAGTACTTC. This chain joins TRBV5-4 and TRBJ2-5; TRBD2 agrees at 7 bases. The junction had 8 bases not matched to a gene; V was cut back by 2 bases and J by 4 bases. This CDR3 is built from 15 residues. CDR1 is SGHNT, CDR2 YYREEE, per germline (reference sequence).

The chain is built from TRBV3-1 (or the pseudogene TRBV3-2) and TRBJ1-2; no definite D call. The CDR3 loop spans 16 amino acids. Trimming pared 4 bases from V and 2 bases from J, leaving 17 bases between. Germline CDR1 and CDR2: LGHDT and YNNKEL (reference sequence). CDR3 in DNA: TGTGCCAGCAGCCCACTCCCTGCAGGAGCCAACTATGGCTACACCTTC. Translated: CASSPLPAGANYGYTF.

Details on this clone: At one end, the junction sequence differs from germline, possibly due to a read error. The J gene is TRBJ2-3, the V gene TRBV29-1; perhaps TRBD2 as D (5 bases). The germline CDR1 and CDR2 sequences are SQVTM and ANQGSEA. The length of the CDR3 is 13 residues. The CDR3 coding sequence is TGCAGCTTTGAGGTGAGGGAGACAGATACGCAGTATTTT. Its protein product is CSFEVRETDTQYF.

This chain links TRBV2 with TRBJ1-6; TRBD1 is a possible D gene (5 bases). This CDR3 has 14 amino acids. V lost 7 bases to trimming and J lost 9 bases, with 16 bases between them. Per the germline V gene, CDR1 is SNHLY and CDR2 is FYNNEI. The CDR3 DNA sequence: TGTGCCAGCATAGGGGTCCCGGGGATTTCACCCCTCCACTTT. Residues: CASIGVPGISPLHF.

This clone has more than one count but fewer than ten. V and J are TRBV7-2 and TRBJ2-1; D may match TRBD1 or TRBD2 (5 bases each). Trimming shortened V by 5 bases and J by 0 bases, and 17 bases separated the two germline ends. CDR1 SGHTA and CDR2 FQGNSA come from the germline V gene. This CDR3 spans 17 amino acids. CDR3 bases: TGTGCCAGCAGCCCCCGAGGGACCGGAAGCTCCTACAATGAGCAGTTCTTC. Translating gives CASSPRGTGSSYNEQFF.

The chain combines TRBV5-1 with TRBJ1-3; TRBD1 matches 8 bases. J was trimmed by 4 bases and V by 3 bases; bases with no gene match: 6. Germline CDR1 SGHRS, CDR2 YFSETQ. The CDR3 is 15 amino acids. The CDR3 coding sequence is TGCGCCAGCAGCTGGAATCGGGACAGGGGAAACACCATATATTTT. The encoded protein is CASSWNRDRGNTIYF.

This chain uses TRBV19 with TRBJ2-1; 7 nucleotides match TRBD1. The CDR3 has 17 amino acids. The trim removed 2 bases at V and 4 bases at J, leaving 11 bases unmatched. CDR1 and CDR2 (germline): LNHDA, SQIVND (reference sequence). The CDR3 DNA reads as TGTGCCAGTAGTATACGAGGGTGGGACAGAGCATACAATGAGCAGTTCTTC. Protein sequence: CASSIRGWDRAYNEQFF.

In its sample, this clone was seen once. The chain has TRBV15 and TRBJ1-1; 7 nucleotides line up with TRBD1. This CDR3 is 14 amino acids long. V was pared by 0 bases and J by 9 bases, with 7 bases of the junction left unmatched. Germline CDR1 and CDR2: LNHNV and YYDKDF (reference sequence). CDR3 bases: TGTGCCACCAGCAGAGATAAAGTGAGGGGGCAAGCTTTCTTT. It is translated as CATSRDKVRGQAFF. Full variable domain (outside the CDR3, taken from reference TRBV15 and TRBJ1-1): DAMVIQNPRYQVTQFGKPVTLSCSQTLNHNVMYWYQQKSSQAPKLLFHYYDKDFNNEADTPDNFQSRRPNTSFCFLDIRSPGLGDTAMYLCATSRDKVRGQAFFGQGTRLTVV.

The chain uses TRBV5-1 and TRBJ2-5, with D possibly matching TRBD2 (5 bases). The germline gives CDR1 SGHRS, CDR2 YFSETQ. The CDR3 is 14 residues long. Trimming stripped 3 bases from V and 2 bases from J, with 11 bases between. The CDR3 nucleotides are TGCGCCAGCAGCTCGGTACTAGGGCAAGAGACCCAGTACTTC. This codes for CASSSVLGQETQYF.

V and J are TRBV3-1 (or the pseudogene TRBV3-2) and TRBJ1-2; D is perhaps TRBD1 (6 bases). The CDR3 sequence is 14 residues long. Trimming removed 4 bases at V and 6 bases at J, with 15 bases between. The V gene's germline CDR1 is LGHDT and CDR2 YNNKEL (reference sequence). The CDR3: CASSPLGQRNGYTF. The CDR3, as DNA: TGTGCCAGCAGCCCACTTGGACAGCGGAATGGCTACACCTTC.

The genes are TRBV2 and TRBJ1-3; D gene ambiguous. Trimming pared 8 bases from V and 2 bases from J, leaving 7 bases between. The CDR3 loop spans 12 amino acids. Germline assignment: CDR1 SNHLY and CDR2 FYNNEI. CDR3 nucleotide sequence: TGTGCCAGCGGAGTTGCTGGAAACACCATATATTTT. It yields the protein CASGVAGNTIYF.

This clone has only a few counts. This chain connects TRBV19 to TRBJ2-7; TRBD2 aligns across 10 bases. Per the germline V gene, CDR1 is LNHDA and CDR2 is SQIVND (reference sequence). V shed 3 bases and J 3 bases; nucleotides not matched to a gene: 2. The CDR3 spans 14 residues. In nucleotides, the CDR3 is TGTGCCAGTAGTATCAGCGGGGGGGACTACGAGCAGTACTTC. Protein product: CASSISGGDYEQYF.

J is TRBJ1-2 and V is TRBV3-1 (or the pseudogene TRBV3-2); 8 bases agree with TRBD1. CDR1 and CDR2 from the germline V gene are LGHDT and YNNKEL (reference sequence). The CDR3 runs to 14 residues. J lost 8 bases, V lost 3 bases, and 8 bases had no gene match. In DNA form, the CDR3 reads TGTGCCAGCAGCCAGGGACAGGTCCTGGGGGGCTACACCTTC. Amino acids: CASSQGQVLGGYTF.

V is TRBV7-7 and J is TRBJ2-5; no clear D gene. Germline V gives CDR1 SSHAT, CDR2 FNYEAQ (reference sequence). V shed 5 bases and J shed 5 bases, with 12 bases lying between them. CDR3 length: 13 residues. The CDR3 DNA is TGTGCCAGCAGCCTAGTCAGCGAGGAGACCCAGTACTTC. Amino acid sequence: CASSLVSEETQYF.

The V gene is TRBV13, the J gene TRBJ1-1; D is ambiguous. Looked up from germline, CDR1 is PRHDT and CDR2 is FYEKMQ (reference sequence). V gave up 2 bases and J gave up 1 base, with 11 bases separating them. The CDR3 is 15 amino acids. The CDR3 region is CASSLRSFENTEAFF. The CDR3 DNA sequence: TGTGCCAGCAGCTTACGATCATTCGAGAACACTGAAGCTTTCTTT.

This clone was counted once. The chain is built from TRBV5-4 and TRBJ2-3; possibly TRBD1 or TRBD2 for D (5 bases each). Trimming took 1 base from V and 0 from J, leaving 12 bases between them. Germline CDR1 is SGHNT and CDR2 is YYREEE (reference sequence). The CDR3 extends over 16 amino acids. The CDR3 DNA reads as TGTGCCAGCAGCTTGAAACGCAGGGACAGCACAGATACGCAGTATTTT. Translated: CASSLKRRDSTDTQYF.

V and J are TRBV6-5 and TRBJ1-1; D ambiguous. The CDR3 length is 15 residues. Germline lookup yields CDR1 MNHEY and CDR2 SVGAGI. Trimming took 5 bases from V and 4 from J, leaving 17 bases between them. CDR3 in DNA: TGTGCCAGCAGTCCTCTGGCAAGGGTGAGCACTGAAGCTTTCTTT. Translation gives CASSPLARVSTEAFF.

DNA for the CDR3: TGTGCCAGCAGCTACAGGGGGCTGTCTAATGAAAAACTGTTTTTT. This translates into CASSYRGLSNEKLFF. This chain connects TRBV3-1 (or the pseudogene TRBV3-2) to TRBJ1-4, with 9 bases identical to TRBD1. V shed 5 bases and J 3 bases; nucleotides not matched to a gene: 4. The CDR3 is 15 amino acids. In germline, CDR1 is LGHDT, CDR2 YNNKEL (reference sequence).

This chain joins TRBV5-1 and TRBJ2-2; D is possibly TRBD1 (6 bases). The V end lost 3 bases, the J end lost 1 base, and 13 bases lay between the germline ends. Looked up from germline, CDR1 is SGHRS and CDR2 is YFSETQ. The CDR3 contains 16 residues. The CDR3 DNA reads TGCGCCAGCAGCTCCGCTCCGGGACAGAACACCGGGGAGCTGTTTTTT. The encoded protein is CASSSAPGQNTGELFF.

The chain combines TRBV19 with TRBJ2-7, with 9 bases matching TRBD1. With V trimmed by 3 bases and J by 3 bases, 3 bases remained unmatched. In germline, CDR1 is LNHDA, CDR2 SQIVND (reference sequence). The CDR3 consists of 14 residues. CDR3 DNA sequence: TGTGCCAGTAGTATCAGACAGGGGGACTACGAGCAGTACTTC. It encodes CASSIRQGDYEQYF. Using reference TRBV19 and TRBJ2-7 for the parts outside the CDR3, the full variable domain is DGGITQSPKYLFRKEGQNVTLSCEQNLNHDAMYWYRQDPGQGLRLIYYSQIVNDFQKGDIAEGYSVSREKKESFPLTVTSAQKNPTAFYLCASSIRQGDYEQYFGPGTRLTVT.

This sequence joins TRBV6-5 and TRBJ1-1; D gene unclear. V was pared by 5 bases and J by 6 bases, with 16 bases between. From germline, CDR1 is MNHEY and CDR2 SVGAGI. The CDR3 consists of 14 residues. CDR3 in amino acids: CASSKDPVGAEAFF. For the CDR3, the DNA is TGTGCCAGCAGTAAGGACCCGGTCGGAGCTGAAGCTTTCTTT.

This clone was detected only once. The chain recombines TRBV7-9 with TRBJ2-3; 7 nucleotides agree with TRBD2. Germline V gene sequence: CDR1 SEHNR, CDR2 FQNEAQ (reference sequence). This CDR3 spans 15 amino acids. V dropped 5 bases and J dropped 1; count of bases not matched to a gene: 6. The CDR3 protein is CASSITSARTDTQYF. DNA for the CDR3: TGTGCCAGCAGCATTACTAGCGCCCGCACAGATACGCAGTATTTT.

This clone showed up just once. The chain joins TRBV19 to TRBJ1-1, with D hard to call. The CDR3 totals 11 residues. The V gene's germline CDR1 is LNHDA and CDR2 SQIVND (reference sequence). The ends were cut back, 7 bases at V and 3 bases at J, with 6 bases in the middle. CDR3 amino acids: CASTEYTEAFF. The DNA for the CDR3 is TGTGCCAGTACGGAGTACACTGAAGCTTTCTTT.

The chain employs TRBV18 and TRBJ2-2, with 9 bases aligning to TRBD2. CDR1 and CDR2 from the germline V gene are KGHSH and LQKENI. Unmatched junction bases numbered 2, after V lost 3 bases and J lost 0 bases. This CDR3 comprises 16 residues. The CDR3 loop is CASSPSGGPNTGELFF. CDR3 bases: TGTGCCAGCTCACCTAGCGGGGGTCCGAACACCGGGGAGCTGTTTTTT.

V usage is TRBV30 and J usage is TRBJ1-1, with no clear D. Trimming shortened V by 2 bases and J by 1 base, and 8 bases separated the two germline ends. The CDR3 sequence is 13 residues long. Germline V CDR1 and CDR2: GTSNPN, SVGIG (reference sequence). CDR3 nucleotide sequence: TGTGCCTGGAGTATGAAGGGGAACACTGAAGCTTTCTTT. It encodes CAWSMKGNTEAFF.

The chain recombines TRBV6-5 with TRBJ2-7; no firm D call. Germline V gene sequence: CDR1 MNHEY, CDR2 SVGAGI. Trimming removed 5 bases at V and 3 bases at J, with 11 bases between. The CDR3 sequence is 13 residues long. DNA for the CDR3: TGTGCCAGCAGTAAATGGATCCTCTACGAGCAGTACTTC. It yields the protein CASSKWILYEQYF.

This chain joins TRBV19 and TRBJ1-1, with TRBD1 matching 7 bases. The germline V gene has CDR1 LNHDA and CDR2 SQIVND (reference sequence). The CDR3 totals 16 residues. V shed 4 bases and J 1 base; nucleotides not matched to a gene: 9. The CDR3 nucleotides are TGTGCCAGTAGTAAAACCCTACAGGGGCCGAACACTGAAGCTTTCTTT. Its translation is CASSKTLQGPNTEAFF.

This chain joins TRBV24-1 and TRBJ2-5, with D uncertain. Germline V gene data show CDR1 as KGHDR and CDR2 as SFDVKD. The CDR3 has 16 residues. Trimming took off 5 bases at V and 0 bases at J, with 15 bases between the two ends. The CDR3 protein is CATSGTDPKYQETQYF. The CDR3 coding sequence is TGTGCCACCAGTGGGACGGACCCCAAATACCAAGAGACCCAGTACTTC.